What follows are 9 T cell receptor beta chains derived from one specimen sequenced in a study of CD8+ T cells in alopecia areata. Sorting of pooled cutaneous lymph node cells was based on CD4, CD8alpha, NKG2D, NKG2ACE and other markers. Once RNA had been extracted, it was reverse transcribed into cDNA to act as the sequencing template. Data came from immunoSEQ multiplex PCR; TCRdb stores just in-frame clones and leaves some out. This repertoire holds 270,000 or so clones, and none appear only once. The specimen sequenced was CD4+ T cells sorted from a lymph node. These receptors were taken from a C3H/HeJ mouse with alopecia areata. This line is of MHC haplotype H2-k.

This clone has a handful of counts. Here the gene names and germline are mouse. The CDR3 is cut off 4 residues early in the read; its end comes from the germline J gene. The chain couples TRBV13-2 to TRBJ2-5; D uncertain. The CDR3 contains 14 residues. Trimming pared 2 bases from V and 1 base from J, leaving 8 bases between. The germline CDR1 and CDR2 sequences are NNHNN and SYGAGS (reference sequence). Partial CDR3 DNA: TGTGCCAGCGGTGAAACTGCGCACCAAGAC. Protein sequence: CASGETAHQD. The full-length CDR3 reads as CASGETAHQDTQYF.

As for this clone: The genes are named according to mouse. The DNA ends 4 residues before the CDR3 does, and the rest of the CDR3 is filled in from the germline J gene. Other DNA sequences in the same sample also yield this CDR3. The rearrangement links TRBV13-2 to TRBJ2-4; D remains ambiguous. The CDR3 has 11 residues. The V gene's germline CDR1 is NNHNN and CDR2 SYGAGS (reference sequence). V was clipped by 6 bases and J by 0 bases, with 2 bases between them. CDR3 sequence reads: CASASQNTLYF. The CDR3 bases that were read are TGTGCCAGCGCTAGTCAAAAC.

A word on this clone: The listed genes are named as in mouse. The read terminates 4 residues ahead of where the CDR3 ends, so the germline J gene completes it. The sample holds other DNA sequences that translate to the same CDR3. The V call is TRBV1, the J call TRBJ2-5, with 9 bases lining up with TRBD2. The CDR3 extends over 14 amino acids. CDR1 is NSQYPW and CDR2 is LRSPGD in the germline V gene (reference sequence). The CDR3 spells CTCSAGLGGDTQYF. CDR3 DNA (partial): TGCACCTGCAGTGCAGGGCTGGGGGGGGAC.

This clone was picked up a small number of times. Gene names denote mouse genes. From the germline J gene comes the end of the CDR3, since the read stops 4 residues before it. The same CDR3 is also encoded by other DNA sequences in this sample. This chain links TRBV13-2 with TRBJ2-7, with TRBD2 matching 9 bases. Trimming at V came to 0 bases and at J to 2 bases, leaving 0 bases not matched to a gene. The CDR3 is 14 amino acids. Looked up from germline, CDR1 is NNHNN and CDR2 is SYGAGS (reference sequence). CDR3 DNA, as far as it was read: TGTGCCAGCGGTGATGGGACTGGGGCCTAT. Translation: CASGDGTGAY. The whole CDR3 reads CASGDGTGAYEQYF.

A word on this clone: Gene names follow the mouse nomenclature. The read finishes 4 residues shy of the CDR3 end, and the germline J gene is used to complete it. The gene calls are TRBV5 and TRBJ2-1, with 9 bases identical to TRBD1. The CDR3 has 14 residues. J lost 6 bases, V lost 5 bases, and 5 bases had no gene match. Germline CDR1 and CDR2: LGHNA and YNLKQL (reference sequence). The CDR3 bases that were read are TGTGCCAGCAGCGCCGGGACAGGGCCTGCT. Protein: CASSAGTGPA. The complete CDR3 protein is CASSAGTGPAEQFF.

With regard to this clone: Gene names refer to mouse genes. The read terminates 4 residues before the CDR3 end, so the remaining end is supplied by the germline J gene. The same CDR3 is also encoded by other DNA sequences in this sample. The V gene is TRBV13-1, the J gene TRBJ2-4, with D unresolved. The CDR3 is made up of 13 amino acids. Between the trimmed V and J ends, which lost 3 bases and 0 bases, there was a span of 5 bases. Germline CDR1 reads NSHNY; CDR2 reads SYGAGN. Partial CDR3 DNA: TGTGCCAGCAGTGCCTCTAGTCAAAAC. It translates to CASSASSQN. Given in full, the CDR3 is CASSASSQNTLYF.

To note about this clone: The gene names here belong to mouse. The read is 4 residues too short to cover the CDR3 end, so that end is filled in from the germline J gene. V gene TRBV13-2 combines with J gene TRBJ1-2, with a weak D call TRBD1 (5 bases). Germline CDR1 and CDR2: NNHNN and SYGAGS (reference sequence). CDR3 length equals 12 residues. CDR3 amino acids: CASGDAGPDYTF. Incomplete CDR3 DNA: TGTGCCAGCGGTGATGCAGGGCCC.

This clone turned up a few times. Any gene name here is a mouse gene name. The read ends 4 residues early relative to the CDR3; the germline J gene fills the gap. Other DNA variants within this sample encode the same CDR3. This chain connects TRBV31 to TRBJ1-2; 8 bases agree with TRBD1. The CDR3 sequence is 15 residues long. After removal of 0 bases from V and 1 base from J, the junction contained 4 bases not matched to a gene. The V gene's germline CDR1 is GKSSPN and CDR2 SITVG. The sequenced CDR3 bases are TGTGCCTGGAGTCTCGGGACAGGATTAAACTCC. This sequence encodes CAWSLGTGLNS. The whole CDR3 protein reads CAWSLGTGLNSDYTF.

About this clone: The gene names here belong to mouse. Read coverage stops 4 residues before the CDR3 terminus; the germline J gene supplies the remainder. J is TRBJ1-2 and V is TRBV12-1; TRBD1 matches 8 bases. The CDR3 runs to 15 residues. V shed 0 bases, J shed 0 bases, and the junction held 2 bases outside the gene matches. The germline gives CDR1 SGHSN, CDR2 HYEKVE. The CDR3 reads CASSLSRGPNSDYTF. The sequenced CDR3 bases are TGTGCCAGCTCTCTCAGCAGGGGGCCAAACTCC.